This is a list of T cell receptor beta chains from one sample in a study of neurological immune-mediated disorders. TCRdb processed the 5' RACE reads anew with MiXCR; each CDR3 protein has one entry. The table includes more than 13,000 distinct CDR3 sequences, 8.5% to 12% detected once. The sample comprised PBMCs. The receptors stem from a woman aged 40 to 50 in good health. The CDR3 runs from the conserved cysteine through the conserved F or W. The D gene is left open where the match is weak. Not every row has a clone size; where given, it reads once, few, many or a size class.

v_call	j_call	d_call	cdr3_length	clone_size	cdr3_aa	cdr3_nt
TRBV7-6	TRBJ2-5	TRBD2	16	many	CASSLRGLASQETQYF	TGTGCCAGCAGCTTAAGGGGACTAGCCTCTCAAGAGACCCAGTACTTC
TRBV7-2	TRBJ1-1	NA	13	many	CASSSDRNTEAFF	TGTGCCAGCAGCTCCGACAGGAACACTGAAGCTTTCTTT
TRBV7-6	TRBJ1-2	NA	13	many	CASSFSHGVGYTF	TGTGCCAGCAGCTTTTCCCACGGGGTCGGCTACACCTTC
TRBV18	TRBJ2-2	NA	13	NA	CASSPGQTGELFF	TGTGCCAGCTCACCAGGCCAAACCGGGGAGCTGTTTTTT
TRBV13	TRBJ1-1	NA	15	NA	CASSFRTGMNTEAFF	TGTGCCAGCAGCTTCCGGACGGGAATGAACACTGAAGCTTTCTTT
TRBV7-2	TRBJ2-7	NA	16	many	CASSHEMAPSSYEQYF	TGTGCCAGCAGCCATGAGATGGCCCCTAGCTCCTACGAGCAGTACTTC
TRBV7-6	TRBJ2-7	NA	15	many	CASSRNEGPQSSPYF	TGTGCCAGCAGCCGAAACGAAGGGCCACAGTCTAGTCCGTACTTC
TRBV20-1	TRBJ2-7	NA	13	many	CSARAPDTLEQYF	TGCAGTGCTAGAGCGCCGGACACCCTCGAGCAGTACTTC
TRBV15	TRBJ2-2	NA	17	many	CATTKGRVTPRTGELFF	TGTGCCACCACGAAGGGGCGGGTCACCCCGAGGACCGGGGAGCTGTTTTTT
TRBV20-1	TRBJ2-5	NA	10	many	CSATGETQYF	TGCAGTGCTACCGGGGAGACCCAGTACTTC
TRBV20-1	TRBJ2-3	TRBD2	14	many	CSAQAGTSVNTQYF	TGCAGTGCCCAAGCCGGGACTAGCGTAAATACGCAGTATTTT
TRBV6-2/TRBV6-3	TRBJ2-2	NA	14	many	CASSFLANTGELFF	TGTGCCAGCAGTTTCCTGGCGAACACCGGGGAGCTGTTTTTT
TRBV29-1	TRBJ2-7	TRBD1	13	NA	CSVEPGTGGEQYF	TGCAGCGTTGAGCCCGGAACAGGGGGGGAGCAGTACTTC
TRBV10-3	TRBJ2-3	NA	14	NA	CAISDGGTTDTQYF	TGTGCCATCAGTGATGGCGGGACCACAGATACGCAGTATTTT
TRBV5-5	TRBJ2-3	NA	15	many	CASRTEQLRTDTQYF	TGTGCCAGCAGGACGGAACAACTCCGCACAGATACGCAGTATTTT
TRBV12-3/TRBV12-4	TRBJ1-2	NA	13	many	CASSLLGDGGYTF	TGTGCCAGCAGTTTGCTGGGCGACGGTGGCTACACCTTC
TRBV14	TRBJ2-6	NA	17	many	CASSQQGFSSGANVLTF	TGTGCCAGCAGCCAGCAGGGGTTTAGCTCTGGGGCCAACGTCCTGACTTTC
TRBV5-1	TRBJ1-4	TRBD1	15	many	CASSGQGAANEKLFF	TGCGCCAGCAGCGGGCAGGGGGCGGCTAATGAAAAACTGTTTTTT
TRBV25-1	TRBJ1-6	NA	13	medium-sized	CASSGSSVSPLHF	TGTGCCAGCAGTGGTTCCTCGGTTTCACCCCTCCACTTT
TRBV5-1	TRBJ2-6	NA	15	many	CASSWGPGGANVLTF	TGCGCCAGCAGCTGGGGGCCTGGAGGGGCCAACGTCCTGACTTTC
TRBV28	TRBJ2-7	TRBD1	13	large	CASSIGQGYEQYF	TGTGCCAGCAGCATTGGACAGGGGTACGAGCAGTACTTC
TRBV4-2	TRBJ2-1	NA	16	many	CASSQDMARSYNEQFF	TGTGCCAGCAGCCAAGATATGGCTCGCTCCTACAATGAGCAGTTCTTC
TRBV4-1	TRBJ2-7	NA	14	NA	CASSRNLVSYEQYF	TGCGCCAGCAGCCGTAACTTAGTCTCCTACGAGCAGTACTTC
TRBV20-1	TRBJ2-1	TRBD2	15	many	CSASPSGGPGDEQFF	TGCAGTGCTAGTCCTAGCGGGGGCCCAGGGGATGAGCAGTTCTTC
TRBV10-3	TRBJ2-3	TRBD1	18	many	CAISEPPTGGLVTDTQYF	TGTGCCATCAGTGAGCCTCCGACAGGGGGCTTAGTCACAGATACGCAGTATTTT
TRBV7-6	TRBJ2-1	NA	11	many	CASSLEVEQFF	TGTGCCAGCAGCTTAGAAGTGGAGCAGTTCTTC
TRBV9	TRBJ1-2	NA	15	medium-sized	CASSSPWQGASGYTF	TGTGCCAGCAGCTCCCCGTGGCAGGGTGCTTCGGGCTACACCTTC
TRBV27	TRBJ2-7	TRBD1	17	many	CASSSTRGQGPSFGQYF	TGTGCCAGCAGTTCGACGAGAGGACAGGGGCCCTCTTTCGGGCAGTACTTC
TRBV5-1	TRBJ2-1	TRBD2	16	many	CASSLEPSGGVHEQFF	TGCGCCAGCAGCTTGGAACCTAGCGGGGGGGTTCATGAGCAGTTCTTC
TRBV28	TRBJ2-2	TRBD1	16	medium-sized	CASSFGGTGPPGELFF	TGTGCCAGCAGTTTTGGCGGGACAGGTCCTCCCGGGGAGCTGTTTTTT
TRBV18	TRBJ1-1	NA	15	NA	CASSPQALMNTEAFF	TGTGCCAGCTCACCGCAAGCCCTCATGAACACTGAAGCTTTCTTT
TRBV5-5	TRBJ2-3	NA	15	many	CASSLGAGPTDTQYF	TGTGCCAGCAGCTTGGGGGCAGGCCCCACAGATACGCAGTATTTT
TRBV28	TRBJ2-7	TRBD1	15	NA	CASSTTGTGGPVQYF	TGTGCCAGCAGTACCACCGGGACAGGGGGTCCCGTGCAGTACTTC
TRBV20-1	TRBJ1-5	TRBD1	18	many	CSARVARQGFLSGQPQHF	TGCAGTGCTAGAGTAGCTAGACAGGGCTTTCTCTCGGGTCAGCCCCAGCATTTT
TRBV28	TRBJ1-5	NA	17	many	CASHRSKPAVRNQPQHF	TGTGCCAGTCACAGGTCGAAGCCTGCCGTCCGCAATCAGCCCCAGCATTTT
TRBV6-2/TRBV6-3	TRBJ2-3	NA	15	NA	CASSPTGDQTDTQYF	TGTGCCAGCAGTCCCACTGGGGACCAAACAGATACGCAGTATTTT
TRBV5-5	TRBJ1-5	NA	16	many	CASSSDNFGGKQPQHF	TGTGCCAGCAGCTCGGACAATTTTGGAGGAAAACAGCCCCAGCATTTT
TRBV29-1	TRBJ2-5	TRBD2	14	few	CSVEKREVAETQYF	TGCAGCGTTGAGAAGCGGGAGGTAGCGGAGACCCAGTACTTC
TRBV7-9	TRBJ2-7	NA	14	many	CASSFRDQPGEQYF	TGTGCCAGCAGCTTCCGGGACCAGCCAGGTGAGCAGTACTTC
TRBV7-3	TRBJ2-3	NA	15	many	CASSRMGGSTDTQYF	TGTGCCAGCAGCCGAATGGGCGGTAGCACAGATACGCAGTATTTT